The source of this TCR beta chain is a study of blood T cell repertoires in COVID-19. In the study's own analysis: Amplification of reference gene primers was used by the study to estimate nucleated cell counts. Profiling relied on immunoSEQ multiplex PCR, and the TCRdb table lists in-frame clones only, not all of them. V and J calls and clone size follow that table, whereas D and trimming were derived from the DNA. Here the sample spans hundreds of thousands of clones, 88% being singletons. The CDR3 totals 14 residues. V gave up 5 bases and J gave up 7 bases; unmatched junction bases: 7. CDR1 SGHTA and CDR2 FQGNSA come from the germline V gene.

The TCR originated in a woman aged 40 to 50 who had recovered from COVID-19. Specimen: peripheral blood. The V call is TRBV7-2, the J call TRBJ2-7, with 11 nucleotides matching TRBD2. CDR3 amino acids: CASSLTSGSWEQYF. CDR3 bases: TGTGCCAGCAGCCTAACTAGCGGGAGTTGGGAGCAGTACTTC. The full variable domain, in which reference TRBV7-2 and TRBJ2-7 provide the parts outside the CDR3, is GAGVSQSPSNKVTEKGKDVELRCDPISGHTALYWYRQSLGQGLEFLIYFQGNSAPDKSGLPSDRFSAERTGGSVSTLTIQRTQQEDSAVYLCASSLTSGSWEQYFGPGTRLTVT.